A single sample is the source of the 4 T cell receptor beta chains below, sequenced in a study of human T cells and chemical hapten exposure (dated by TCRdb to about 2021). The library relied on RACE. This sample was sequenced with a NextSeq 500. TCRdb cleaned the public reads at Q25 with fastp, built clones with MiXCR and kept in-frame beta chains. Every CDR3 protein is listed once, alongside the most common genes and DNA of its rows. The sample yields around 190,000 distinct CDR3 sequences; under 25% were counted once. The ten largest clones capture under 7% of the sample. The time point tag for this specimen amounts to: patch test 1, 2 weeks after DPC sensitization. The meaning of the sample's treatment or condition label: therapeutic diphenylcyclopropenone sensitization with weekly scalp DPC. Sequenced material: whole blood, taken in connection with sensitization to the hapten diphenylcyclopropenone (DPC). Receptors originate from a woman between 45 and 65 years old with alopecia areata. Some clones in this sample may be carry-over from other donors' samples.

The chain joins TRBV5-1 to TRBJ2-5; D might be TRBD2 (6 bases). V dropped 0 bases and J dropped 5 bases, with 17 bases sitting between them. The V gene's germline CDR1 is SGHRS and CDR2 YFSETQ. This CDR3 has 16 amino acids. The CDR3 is CASSLDRAGPEETQYF. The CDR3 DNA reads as TGCGCCAGCAGCTTGGATCGGGCGGGACCCGAGGAGACCCAGTACTTC.

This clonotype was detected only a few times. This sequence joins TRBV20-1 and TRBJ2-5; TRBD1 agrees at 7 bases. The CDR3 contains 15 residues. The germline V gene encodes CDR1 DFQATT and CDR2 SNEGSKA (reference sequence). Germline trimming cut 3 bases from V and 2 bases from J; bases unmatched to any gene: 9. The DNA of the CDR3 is TGCAGTGCTAGCCCGGGACAGTATCTTCAAGAGACCCAGTACTTC. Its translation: CSASPGQYLQETQYF.

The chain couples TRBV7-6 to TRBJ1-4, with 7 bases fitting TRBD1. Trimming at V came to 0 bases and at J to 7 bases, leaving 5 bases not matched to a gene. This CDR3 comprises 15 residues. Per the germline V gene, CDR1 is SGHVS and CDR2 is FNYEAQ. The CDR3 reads CASSLAQGRGEKLFF. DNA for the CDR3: TGTGCCAGCAGCTTAGCACAGGGGCGAGGTGAAAAACTGTTTTTT.

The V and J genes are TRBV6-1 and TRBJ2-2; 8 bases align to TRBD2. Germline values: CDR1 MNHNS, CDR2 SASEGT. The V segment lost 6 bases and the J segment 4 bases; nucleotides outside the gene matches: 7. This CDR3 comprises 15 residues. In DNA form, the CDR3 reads TGTGCCAGCAGGAAAACACTAGCGGTCACCGGGGAGCTGTTTTTT. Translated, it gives CASRKTLAVTGELFF.